This T cell receptor beta chain was documented in a study of T cells in Graves' hyperthyroidism and ophthalmopathy. Study conclusions and caveats: Ophthalmopathy was predicted by the model a median of approximately 6.6 months ahead of onset. A model of 13 V-J features distinguished ophthalmopathy from stable hyperthyroidism.

TCR beta CDR3 region amplification was performed from RNA transcripts. First-round RT-PCR with HTBI primers amplified the TCR CDR3 region. TCRdb passed the multiplex PCR reads through MiXCR, listing each CDR3 protein once. The data contain fewer than 650,000 distinct CDR3 sequences, 13% to 15% of them singletons. This CDR3 spans 15 amino acids. With V trimmed by 5 bases and J by 0 bases, 8 bases remained unmatched. Germline V CDR1 and CDR2: SGHRS, YFSETQ. This clonotype was seen repeatedly, ten times or more. Antigen specificity is unknown. This sample holds PBMCs from about 10 ml fresh peripheral blood.

The chain carries TRBV5-1 and TRBJ2-7, with 7 bases that match TRBD1. Sequences were obtained from blood. The receptor was derived from a woman aged 40 to 50 with Graves' hyperthyroidism. CDR3 region: CASSPGQALSYEQYF. In DNA form, the CDR3 reads TGCGCCAGCAGTCCAGGACAGGCCCTCTCCTACGAGCAGTACTTC. The full variable domain, its missing parts supplied by reference TRBV5-1 and TRBJ2-7, is KAGVTQTPRYLIKTRGQQVTLSCSPISGHRSVSWYQQTPGQGLQFLFEYFSETQRNKGNFPGRFSGRQFSNSRSEMNVSTLELGDSALYLCASSPGQALSYEQYFGPGTRLTVT.